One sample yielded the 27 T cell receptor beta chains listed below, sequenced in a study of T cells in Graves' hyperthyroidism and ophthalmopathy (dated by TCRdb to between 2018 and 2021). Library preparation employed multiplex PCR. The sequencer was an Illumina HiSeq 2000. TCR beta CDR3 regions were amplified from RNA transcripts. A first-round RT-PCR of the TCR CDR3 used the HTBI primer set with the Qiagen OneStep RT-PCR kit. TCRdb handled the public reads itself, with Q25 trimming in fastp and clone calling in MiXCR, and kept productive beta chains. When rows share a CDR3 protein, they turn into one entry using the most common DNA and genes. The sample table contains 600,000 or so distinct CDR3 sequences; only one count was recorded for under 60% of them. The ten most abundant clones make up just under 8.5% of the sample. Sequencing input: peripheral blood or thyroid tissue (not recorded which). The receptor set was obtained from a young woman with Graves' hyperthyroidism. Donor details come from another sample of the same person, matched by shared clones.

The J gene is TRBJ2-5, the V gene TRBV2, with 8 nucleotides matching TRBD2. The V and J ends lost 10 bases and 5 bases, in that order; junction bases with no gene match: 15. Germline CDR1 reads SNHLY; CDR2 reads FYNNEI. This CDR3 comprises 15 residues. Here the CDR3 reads CATTEMGGGSETQYF. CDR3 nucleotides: TGTGCCACCACTGAGATGGGCGGGGGGTCCGAGACCCAGTACTTC.

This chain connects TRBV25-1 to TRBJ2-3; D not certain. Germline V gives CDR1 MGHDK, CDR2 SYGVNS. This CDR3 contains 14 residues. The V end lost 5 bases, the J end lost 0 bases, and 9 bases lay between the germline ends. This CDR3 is CASSLTESTDTQYF. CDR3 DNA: TGTGCCAGCAGTCTCACAGAGAGCACAGATACGCAGTATTTT.

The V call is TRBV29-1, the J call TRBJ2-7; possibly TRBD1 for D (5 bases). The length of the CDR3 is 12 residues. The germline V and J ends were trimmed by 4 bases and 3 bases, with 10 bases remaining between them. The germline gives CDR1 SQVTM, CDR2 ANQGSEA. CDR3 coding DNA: TGCAGCGTTGGACAGAGGTACTACGAGCAGTACTTC. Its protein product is CSVGQRYYEQYF.

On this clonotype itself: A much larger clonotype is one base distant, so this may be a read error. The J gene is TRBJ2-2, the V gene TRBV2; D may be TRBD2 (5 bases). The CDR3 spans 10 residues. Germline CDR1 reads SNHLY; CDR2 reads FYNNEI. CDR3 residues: CASKAGELSF. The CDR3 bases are TGTGCCAGCAAAGCCGGGGAGCTGTCTTTT.

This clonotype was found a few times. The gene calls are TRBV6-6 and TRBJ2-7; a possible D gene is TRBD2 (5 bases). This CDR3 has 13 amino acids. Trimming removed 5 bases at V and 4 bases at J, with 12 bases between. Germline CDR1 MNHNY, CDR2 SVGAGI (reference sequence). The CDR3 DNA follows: TGTGCCAGCAGTGAAGTCTCGGGGTACGAGCAGTACTTC. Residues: CASSEVSGYEQYF.

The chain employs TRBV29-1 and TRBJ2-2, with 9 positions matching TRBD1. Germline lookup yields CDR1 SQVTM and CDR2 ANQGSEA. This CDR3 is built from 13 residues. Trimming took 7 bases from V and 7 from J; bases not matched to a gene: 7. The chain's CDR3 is CSARQGGGGELFF. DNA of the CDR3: TGCAGCGCTAGACAGGGGGGGGGCGGGGAGCTGTTTTTT.

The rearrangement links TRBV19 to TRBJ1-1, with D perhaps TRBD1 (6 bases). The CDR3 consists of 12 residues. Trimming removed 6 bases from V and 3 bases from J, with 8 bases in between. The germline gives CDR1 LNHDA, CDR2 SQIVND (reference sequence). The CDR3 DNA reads TGTGCCAGTAGAACAGGGTACACTGAAGCTTTCTTT. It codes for CASRTGYTEAFF.

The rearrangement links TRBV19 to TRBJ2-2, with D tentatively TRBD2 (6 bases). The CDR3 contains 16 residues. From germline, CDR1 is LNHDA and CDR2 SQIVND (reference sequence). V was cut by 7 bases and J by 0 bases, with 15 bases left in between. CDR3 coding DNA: TGTGCCAGTAAGGGCCCGGACTATTCGAACACCGGGGAGCTGTTTTTT. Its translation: CASKGPDYSNTGELFF.

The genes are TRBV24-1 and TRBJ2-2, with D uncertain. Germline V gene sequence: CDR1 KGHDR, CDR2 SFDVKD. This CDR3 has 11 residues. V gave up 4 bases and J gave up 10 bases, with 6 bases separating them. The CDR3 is CATSDDQELFF. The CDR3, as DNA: TGTGCCACCAGTGACGACCAGGAGCTGTTTTTT.

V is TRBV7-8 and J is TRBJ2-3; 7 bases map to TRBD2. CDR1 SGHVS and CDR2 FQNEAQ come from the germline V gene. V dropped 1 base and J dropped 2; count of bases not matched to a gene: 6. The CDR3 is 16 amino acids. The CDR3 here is CASSLVRLADTDTQYF. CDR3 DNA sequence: TGTGCCAGCAGCTTAGTCCGGCTAGCGGACACAGATACGCAGTATTTT.

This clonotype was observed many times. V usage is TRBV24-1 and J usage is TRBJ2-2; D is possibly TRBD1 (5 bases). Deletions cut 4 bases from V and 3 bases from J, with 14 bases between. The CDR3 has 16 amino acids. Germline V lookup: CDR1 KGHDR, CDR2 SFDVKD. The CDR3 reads CATSDSAQGDTGELFF. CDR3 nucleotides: TGTGCCACCAGTGACTCAGCCCAGGGTGACACCGGGGAGCTGTTTTTT.

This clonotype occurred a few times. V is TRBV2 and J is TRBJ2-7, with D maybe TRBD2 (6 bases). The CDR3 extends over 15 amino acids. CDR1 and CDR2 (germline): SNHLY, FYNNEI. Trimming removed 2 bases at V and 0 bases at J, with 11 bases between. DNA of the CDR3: TGTGCCAGCAGTGAATCTAGCGTCAGCTCCTACGAGCAGTACTTC. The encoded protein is CASSESSVSSYEQYF.

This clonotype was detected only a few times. CDR3 region: CSAAGTGLGGYTF. CDR3 in DNA: TGCAGCGCAGCCGGGACAGGGTTGGGTGGCTACACCTTC. This chain links TRBV29-1 with TRBJ1-2; 9 bases map to TRBD1. Trimming removed 7 bases from V and 7 bases from J; junction bases left unmatched: 10. Germline CDR1 SQVTM, CDR2 ANQGSEA. This CDR3 region has 13 residues.

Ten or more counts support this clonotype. The CDR3 sequence: CASSLAGQRLGEQYF. CDR3 DNA: TGTGCCAGCAGCTTAGCGGGACAGCGCCTCGGCGAGCAGTACTTC. V usage is TRBV7-9 and J usage is TRBJ2-7, with 7 bases matching TRBD1. Germline V lookup: CDR1 SEHNR, CDR2 FQNEAQ (reference sequence). The CDR3 has 15 amino acids. J was trimmed by 6 bases and V by 0 bases; bases with no gene match: 8.

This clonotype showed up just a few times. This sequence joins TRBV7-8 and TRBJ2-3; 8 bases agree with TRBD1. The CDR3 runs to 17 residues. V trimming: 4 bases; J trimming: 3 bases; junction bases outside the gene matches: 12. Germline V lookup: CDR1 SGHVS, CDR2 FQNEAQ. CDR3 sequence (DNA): TGTGCCAGCAGCTGGGGGGTAGGGCAGGGGGCAACAGATACGCAGTATTTT. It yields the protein CASSWGVGQGATDTQYF.

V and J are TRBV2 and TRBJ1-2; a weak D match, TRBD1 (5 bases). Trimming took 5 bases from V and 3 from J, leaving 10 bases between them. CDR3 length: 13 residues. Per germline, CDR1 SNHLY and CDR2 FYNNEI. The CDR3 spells CASSSGIHYGYTF. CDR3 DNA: TGTGCCAGCAGTTCAGGGATTCACTATGGCTACACCTTC.

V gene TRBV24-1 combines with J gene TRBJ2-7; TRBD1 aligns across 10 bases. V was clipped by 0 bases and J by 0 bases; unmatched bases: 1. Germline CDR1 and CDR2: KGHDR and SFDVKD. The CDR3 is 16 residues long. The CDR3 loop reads CATSDLGTGDSYEQYF. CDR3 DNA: TGTGCCACCAGTGATTTGGGGACAGGGGACTCCTACGAGCAGTACTTC.

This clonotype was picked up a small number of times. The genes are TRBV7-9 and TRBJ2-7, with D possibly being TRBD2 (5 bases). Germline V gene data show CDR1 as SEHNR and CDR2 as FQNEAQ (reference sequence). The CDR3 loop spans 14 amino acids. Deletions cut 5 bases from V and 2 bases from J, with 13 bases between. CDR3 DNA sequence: TGTGCCAGCAGCCAAGATGACGGGGCCTACGAGCAGTACTTC. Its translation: CASSQDDGAYEQYF.

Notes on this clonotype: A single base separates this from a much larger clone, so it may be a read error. CDR3 DNA: TGTGCCAGCATGTGGAACGCTGAAGCTTTCTTT. Residues: CASMWNAEAFF. This rearrangement joins TRBV10-3 to TRBJ1-1; D ambiguous. Germline loops: CDR1 ENHRY, CDR2 SYGVKD. The length of the CDR3 is 11 residues.

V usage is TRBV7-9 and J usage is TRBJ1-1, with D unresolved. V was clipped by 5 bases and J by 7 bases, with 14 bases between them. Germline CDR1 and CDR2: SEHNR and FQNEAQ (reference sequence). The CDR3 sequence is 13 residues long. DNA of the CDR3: TGTGCCAGCAGCCTCCGTGACCGGATTGAAGCTTTCTTT. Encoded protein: CASSLRDRIEAFF. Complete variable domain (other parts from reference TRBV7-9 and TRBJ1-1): DTGVSQNPRHKITKRGQNVTFRCDPISEHNRLYWYRQTLGQGPEFLTYFQNEAQLEKSRLLSDRFSAERPKGSFSTLEIQRTEQGDSAMYLCASSLRDRIEAFFGQGTRLTVV.

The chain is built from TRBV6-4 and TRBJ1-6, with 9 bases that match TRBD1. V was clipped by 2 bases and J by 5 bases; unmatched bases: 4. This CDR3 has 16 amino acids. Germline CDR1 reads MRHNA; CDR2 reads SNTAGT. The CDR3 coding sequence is TGTGCCAGCAGTGACACCCGGACAGGGGATAATTCACCCCTCCACTTT. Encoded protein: CASSDTRTGDNSPLHF.

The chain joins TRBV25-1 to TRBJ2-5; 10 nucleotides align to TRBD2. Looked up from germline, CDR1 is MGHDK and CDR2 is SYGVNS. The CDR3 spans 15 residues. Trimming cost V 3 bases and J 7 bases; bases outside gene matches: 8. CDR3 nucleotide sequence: TGTGCCAGCAGTGATCTAGCGGGAGAGTCATGGACCCAGTACTTC. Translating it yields CASSDLAGESWTQYF.

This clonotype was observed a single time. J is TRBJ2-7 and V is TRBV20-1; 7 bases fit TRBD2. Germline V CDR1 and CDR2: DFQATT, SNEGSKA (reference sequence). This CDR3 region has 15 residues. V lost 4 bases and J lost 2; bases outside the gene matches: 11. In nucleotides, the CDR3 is TGCAGTGCTACCAATGGGCGGGAGACCCCCTACGAGCAGTACTTC. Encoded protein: CSATNGRETPYEQYF.

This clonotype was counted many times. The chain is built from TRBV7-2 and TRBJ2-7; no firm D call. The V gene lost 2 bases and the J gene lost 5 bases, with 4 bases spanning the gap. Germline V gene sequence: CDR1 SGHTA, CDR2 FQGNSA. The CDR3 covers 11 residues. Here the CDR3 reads CASSLNDEQYF. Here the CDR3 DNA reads TGTGCCAGCAGCTTAAACGACGAGCAGTACTTC.

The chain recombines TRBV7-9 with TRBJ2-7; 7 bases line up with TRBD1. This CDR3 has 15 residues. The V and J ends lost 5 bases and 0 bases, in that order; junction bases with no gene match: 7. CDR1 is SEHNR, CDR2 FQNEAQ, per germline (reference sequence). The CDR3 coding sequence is TGTGCCAGCAGCCTTAGGACAGGCAACTCCTACGAGCAGTACTTC. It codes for CASSLRTGNSYEQYF.

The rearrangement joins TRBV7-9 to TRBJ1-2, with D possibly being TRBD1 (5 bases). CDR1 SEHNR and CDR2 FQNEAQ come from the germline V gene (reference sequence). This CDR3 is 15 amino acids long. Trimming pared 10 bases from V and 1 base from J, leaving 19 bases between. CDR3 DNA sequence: TGTGCCATCCCCAACCAGACAGACAGTAACTATGGCTACACCTTC. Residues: CAIPNQTDSNYGYTF.

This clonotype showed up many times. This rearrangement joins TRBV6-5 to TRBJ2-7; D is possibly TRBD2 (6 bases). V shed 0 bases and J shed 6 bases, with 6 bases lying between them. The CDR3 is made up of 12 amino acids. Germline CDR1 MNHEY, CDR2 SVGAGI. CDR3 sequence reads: CASSYSGGEQYF. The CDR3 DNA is TGTGCCAGCAGTTACTCGGGGGGCGAGCAGTACTTC.